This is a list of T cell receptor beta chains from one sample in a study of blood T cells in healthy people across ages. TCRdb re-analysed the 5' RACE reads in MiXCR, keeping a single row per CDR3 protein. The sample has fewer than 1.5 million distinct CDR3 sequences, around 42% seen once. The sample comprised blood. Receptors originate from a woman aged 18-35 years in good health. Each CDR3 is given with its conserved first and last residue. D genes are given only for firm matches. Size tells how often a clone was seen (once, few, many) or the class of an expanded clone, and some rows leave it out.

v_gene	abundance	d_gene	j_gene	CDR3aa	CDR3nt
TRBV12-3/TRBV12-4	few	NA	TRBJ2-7	CASGYRYEQYF	TGTGCCAGCGGGTACCGCTACGAGCAGTACTTC
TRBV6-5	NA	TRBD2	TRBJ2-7	CASSPRSGRTYEQYF	TGTGCCAGCAGTCCTCGGAGCGGGAGAACCTACGAGCAGTACTTC
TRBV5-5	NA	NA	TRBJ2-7	CASNLAGGDEQYF	TGTGCCAGCAACCTGGCTGGTGGAGACGAGCAGTACTTC
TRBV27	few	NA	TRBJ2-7	CASSRLSQSSYEQYF	TGTGCCAGCAGTCGTCTTAGTCAGAGCTCCTACGAGCAGTACTTC
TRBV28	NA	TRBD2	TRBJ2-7	CASVPGVAGGSYNEQYF	TGTGCCAGCGTCCCAGGGGTAGCGGGGGGCTCCTACAATGAGCAGTACTTC
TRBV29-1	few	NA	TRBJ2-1	CSVKTVEYNEQFF	TGCAGCGTTAAAACCGTTGAATACAATGAGCAGTTCTTC
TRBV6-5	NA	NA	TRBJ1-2	CASSYSQGPNGYTF	TGTGCCAGCAGTTACTCGCAGGGCCCTAATGGCTACACCTTC
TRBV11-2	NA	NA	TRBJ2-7	CASSSGVLSSYEQYF	TGTGCCAGCAGCTCAGGGGTTTTAAGCTCCTACGAGCAGTACTTC
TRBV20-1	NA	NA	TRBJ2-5	CSAPGASFYQETLYF	TGCAGTGCCCCTGGGGCAAGTTTCTACCAAGAGACCCTGTACTTC
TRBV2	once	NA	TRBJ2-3	CASSQQQTDTQYF	TGTGCCAGCAGTCAACAACAGACAGATACGCAGTATTTT
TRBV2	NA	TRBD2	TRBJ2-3	CASLKGRGGTDTQYF	TGTGCCAGCCTAAAAGGGCGGGGGGGCACAGATACGCAGTATTTT
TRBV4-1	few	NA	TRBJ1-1	CASSQFPSWNTEAFF	TGCGCCAGCAGCCAATTCCCTAGTTGGAACACTGAAGCTTTCTTT
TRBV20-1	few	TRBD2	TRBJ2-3	CSRRTSGITQYF	TGCAGCCGGAGAACTAGCGGGATAACGCAGTATTTT
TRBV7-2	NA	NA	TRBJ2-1	CASSLGGSNNEQFF	TGTGCCAGCAGCTTAGGAGGATCTAACAATGAGCAGTTCTTC
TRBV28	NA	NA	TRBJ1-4	CASSLGPGSEKLFF	TGTGCCAGCAGTTTGGGACCGGGTAGTGAAAAACTGTTTTTT
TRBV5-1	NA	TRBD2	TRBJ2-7	CASSLDAGGAYEQYF	TGCGCCAGCAGCTTGGATGCGGGAGGGGCTTACGAGCAGTACTTC
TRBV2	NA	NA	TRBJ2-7	CASVAGLIYEQYF	TGTGCCAGCGTAGCAGGGTTGATCTACGAGCAGTACTTC
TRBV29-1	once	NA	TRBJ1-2	CSVEVRPYYGYTF	TGCAGCGTTGAGGTCCGGCCGTACTATGGCTACACCTTC
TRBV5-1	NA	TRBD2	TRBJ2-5	CASSVTSGEQETQYF	TGCGCCAGCAGCGTGACTAGCGGGGAACAAGAGACCCAGTACTTC
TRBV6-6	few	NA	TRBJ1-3	CASSQGLLSGNTIYF	TGTGCCAGCAGTCAGGGGCTCCTCTCTGGAAACACCATATATTTT
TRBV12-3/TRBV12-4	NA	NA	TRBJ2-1	CTSGVLNEQFF	TGTACCAGCGGTGTCCTCAATGAGCAGTTCTTC
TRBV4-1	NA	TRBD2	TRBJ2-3	CASSQGLAGGQARFTDTQYF	TGCGCCAGCAGCCAAGGTCTAGCGGGGGGGCAAGCCCGCTTCACAGATACGCAGTATTTT
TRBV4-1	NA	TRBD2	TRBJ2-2	CASSPGLAGAGDTGELFF	TGCGCCAGCAGCCCCGGACTAGCGGGAGCGGGGGACACCGGGGAGCTGTTTTTT
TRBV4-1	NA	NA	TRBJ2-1	CASSQDELAHLPNEQFF	TGCGCCAGCAGCCAGGATGAGCTAGCTCACCTACCCAATGAGCAGTTCTTC
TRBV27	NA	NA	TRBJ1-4	CASSPLDRVEKLFF	TGTGCCAGCAGTCCCCTGGACCGGGTTGAAAAACTGTTTTTT
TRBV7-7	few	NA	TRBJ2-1	CASSFSGGARSEQFF	TGTGCTAGCAGCTTCTCGGGGGGCGCCAGGAGTGAGCAGTTCTTC
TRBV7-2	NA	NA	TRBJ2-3	CASGLAGMTDTQYF	TGTGCCAGCGGCTTAGCTGGGATGACAGATACGCAGTATTTT
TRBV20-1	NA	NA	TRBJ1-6	CSASPEGYNSPLHF	TGCAGTGCTAGCCCCGAAGGGTATAATTCACCCCTCCACTTT
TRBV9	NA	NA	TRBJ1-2	CASSVDGRQRGDYGYTF	TGTGCCAGCAGCGTAGATGGCCGGCAACGTGGGGACTATGGCTACACCTTC
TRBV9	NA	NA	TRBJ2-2	CASSVEGLNTGELFF	TGTGCCAGCAGCGTAGAGGGACTGAACACCGGGGAGCTGTTTTTT
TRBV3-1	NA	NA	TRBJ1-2	CASSQEGDFKINYGYTF	TGTGCCAGCAGCCAAGAGGGGGACTTCAAAATAAACTATGGCTACACCTTC
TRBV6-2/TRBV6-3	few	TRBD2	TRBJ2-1	CASSRRPGLAGFNEQFF	TGTGCCAGCAGTCGAAGACCGGGACTAGCGGGGTTCAATGAGCAGTTCTTC
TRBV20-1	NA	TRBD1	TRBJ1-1	CSARDNRGSGTEAFF	TGCAGTGCTAGAGACAACAGGGGATCGGGCACTGAAGCTTTCTTT
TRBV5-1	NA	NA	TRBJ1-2	CASSLGEGIYGYTF	TGCGCCAGCAGCTTGGGAGAGGGGATATATGGCTACACCTTC
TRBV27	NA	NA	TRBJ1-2	CASSTRNRLSGYTF	TGTGCCAGCAGTACCAGAAACAGACTTTCTGGCTACACCTTC
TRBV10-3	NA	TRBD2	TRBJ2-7	CAISGTSGAEQYF	TGTGCCATCAGCGGGACTAGCGGCGCCGAGCAGTACTTC
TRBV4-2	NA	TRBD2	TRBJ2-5	CASSQQLAGGQETQYF	TGTGCCAGCAGCCAACAACTAGCGGGAGGCCAAGAGACCCAGTACTTC